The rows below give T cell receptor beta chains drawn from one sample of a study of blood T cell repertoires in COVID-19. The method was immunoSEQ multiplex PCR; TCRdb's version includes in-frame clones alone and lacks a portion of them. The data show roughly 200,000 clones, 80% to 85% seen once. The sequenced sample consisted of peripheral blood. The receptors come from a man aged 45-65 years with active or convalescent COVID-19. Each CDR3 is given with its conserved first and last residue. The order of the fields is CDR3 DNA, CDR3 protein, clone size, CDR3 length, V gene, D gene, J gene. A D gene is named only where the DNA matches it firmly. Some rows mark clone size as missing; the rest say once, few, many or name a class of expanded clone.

DNA: TGTGCCAGCAGTCCACTAGCGGGGGGGCAGTACGAGCAGTACTTC; CDR3: CASSPLAGGQYEQYF; size: NA; length: 15; V: TRBV6-5; D: TRBD2; J: TRBJ2-7
DNA: TGTGCCAGTAGTATAGAACAGGGGAACTCCTACGAGCAGTACTTC; CDR3: CASSIEQGNSYEQYF; size: few; length: 15; V: TRBV19; D: TRBD1; J: TRBJ2-7
DNA: TGTGCCAGCAGCCACGCAGGGGGCCCGCACTGGCAGTACTTC; CDR3: CASSHAGGPHWQYF; size: NA; length: 14; V: TRBV3-1/TRBV3-2; D: TRBD1; J: TRBJ2-7
DNA: TGTGCCAGCAGTGCGTCCAGACAGGGGGCTCTCAATGAGCAGTTCTTC; CDR3: CASSASRQGALNEQFF; size: NA; length: 16; V: TRBV6-1; D: TRBD1; J: TRBJ2-1
DNA: TGTGCCAGCAGCTCTCAGCGGGTACACTACGAGCAGTACTTC; CDR3: CASSSQRVHYEQYF; size: NA; length: 14; V: TRBV7-9; D: NA; J: TRBJ2-7
DNA: TGCAGCGTTGTTGGACAGCCCTACGAGCAGTACTTC; CDR3: CSVVGQPYEQYF; size: NA; length: 12; V: TRBV29-1; D: NA; J: TRBJ2-7
DNA: TGTGCCAGTAGTGGCAACAGGGGGCGCATTCAAGAGACCCAGTACTTC; CDR3: CASSGNRGRIQETQYF; size: NA; length: 16; V: TRBV19; D: TRBD1; J: TRBJ2-5
DNA: TGTGCCAGCAGTTTGCAGTACAATGAGCAGTTCTTC; CDR3: CASSLQYNEQFF; size: NA; length: 12; V: TRBV12-3/TRBV12-4; D: NA; J: TRBJ2-1
DNA: TGTGCCAGCAGCTCAGGGGTCGATGTGGACACAGATACGCAGTATTTT; CDR3: CASSSGVDVDTDTQYF; size: NA; length: 16; V: TRBV11-3; D: NA; J: TRBJ2-3
DNA: TGTGCCAGCAGTATGGGACAGGGCGGCACCGGGGAGCTGTTTTTT; CDR3: CASSMGQGGTGELFF; size: NA; length: 15; V: TRBV6-5; D: TRBD1; J: TRBJ2-2
DNA: TGTGCCACTCGGACTAGTTCCTACAATGAGCAGTTCTTC; CDR3: CATRTSSYNEQFF; size: NA; length: 13; V: TRBV6-5; D: TRBD2; J: TRBJ2-1
DNA: TGTGCCAGCAGTGGCGGACTAGCTCAAGAGACCCAGTACTTC; CDR3: CASSGGLAQETQYF; size: NA; length: 14; V: TRBV2; D: TRBD2; J: TRBJ2-5
DNA: TGTGCCAGACTAACCGGGACAGGTGTGGATGGCTACACCTTC; CDR3: CARLTGTGVDGYTF; size: NA; length: 14; V: TRBV2; D: TRBD1; J: TRBJ1-2
DNA: TGTGCCAGCAGTTCCTCGAGGGACGAGCAGTACTTC; CDR3: CASSSSRDEQYF; size: few; length: 12; V: TRBV6-5; D: NA; J: TRBJ2-7
DNA: TGTGCCAGTAGTGACCAGGATTATAGCAATCAGCCCCAGCATTTT; CDR3: CASSDQDYSNQPQHF; size: NA; length: 15; V: TRBV19; D: NA; J: TRBJ1-5
DNA: TGTGCCAGCAGCCGAGGTGCGGAAAAACTGTTTTTT; CDR3: CASSRGAEKLFF; size: NA; length: 12; V: TRBV9; D: NA; J: TRBJ1-4
DNA: TGTGCCAGCAGCCTGGGACAGGGGGCAGGACAGCCCCAGCATTTT; CDR3: CASSLGQGAGQPQHF; size: NA; length: 15; V: TRBV3-1/TRBV3-2; D: TRBD1; J: TRBJ1-5
DNA: TGTGCCAGCAGTCCACAGGCATCATCGAGAGGCTACACCTTC; CDR3: CASSPQASSRGYTF; size: NA; length: 14; V: TRBV2; D: NA; J: TRBJ1-2
DNA: TGCGCCAGCAGCCAAGATATTGGGCAGACGATAAGTGGCTACACCTTC; CDR3: CASSQDIGQTISGYTF; size: NA; length: 16; V: TRBV4-1; D: NA; J: TRBJ1-2
DNA: TGTGCCAGCAGCGTAGGAGCCCAGGGGATATCTAATTCACCCCTCCACTTT; CDR3: CASSVGAQGISNSPLHF; size: NA; length: 17; V: TRBV9; D: NA; J: TRBJ1-6
DNA: TGTGCCAGCAGCTTATTATCGGACTCGGGGCAGTACTTC; CDR3: CASSLLSDSGQYF; size: NA; length: 13; V: TRBV11-3; D: NA; J: TRBJ2-7
DNA: TGTGCCACCTCTTGGACAGGGGGTTACACCGGGGAGCTGTTTTTT; CDR3: CATSWTGGYTGELFF; size: NA; length: 15; V: TRBV15; D: TRBD1; J: TRBJ2-2
DNA: TGCGCCAGCAGCCAAGATTCAGGGGGTATTGGAAACACCATATATTTT; CDR3: CASSQDSGGIGNTIYF; size: few; length: 16; V: TRBV4-1; D: TRBD1; J: TRBJ1-3
DNA: TGTGCCAGCAGCCTTAACACAGATACGCAGTATTTT; CDR3: CASSLNTDTQYF; size: NA; length: 12; V: TRBV5-4; D: NA; J: TRBJ2-3
DNA: TGTGCCAGCAGCCAAGCCGTCAGGGGCAGACTGTTTTTT; CDR3: CASSQAVRGRLFF; size: NA; length: 13; V: TRBV14; D: NA; J: TRBJ2-2
DNA: TGTGCCAGCAGCTTGGCGACAGTTGAAGCTTTCTTT; CDR3: CASSLATVEAFF; size: NA; length: 12; V: TRBV5-8; D: NA; J: TRBJ1-1
DNA: TGTGCCAGCAGCGTGGGCGGGGGCGCTCACACAGATACGCAGTATTTT; CDR3: CASSVGGGAHTDTQYF; size: NA; length: 16; V: TRBV9; D: NA; J: TRBJ2-3
DNA: TGTGCCAGCAGCTTAAGAAGCGGGGGGACCGGGGAAACCAAAAACATTCAGTACTTC; CDR3: CASSLRSGGTGETKNIQYF; size: NA; length: 19; V: TRBV7-9; D: TRBD2; J: TRBJ2-4
DNA: TGTGCCACCAGCAGACCAGACGGAGCGGGGGGTCCCTACGAGCAGTACTTC; CDR3: CATSRPDGAGGPYEQYF; size: once; length: 17; V: TRBV15; D: TRBD2; J: TRBJ2-7
DNA: TGCAGCGTCCGACAGGGCGGGAACACTGAAGCTTTCTTT; CDR3: CSVRQGGNTEAFF; size: NA; length: 13; V: TRBV29-1; D: TRBD1; J: TRBJ1-1
DNA: TGCGCCAGCGGGGATAGCGGGGCCCTCAATGAGCAGTTCTTC; CDR3: CASGDSGALNEQFF; size: NA; length: 14; V: TRBV5-1; D: TRBD2; J: TRBJ2-1
DNA: TGCGCCAGCAGCTACCGGGATCAGGGGGAGCAGTTCTTC; CDR3: CASSYRDQGEQFF; size: NA; length: 13; V: TRBV5-1; D: NA; J: TRBJ2-1
DNA: TGTGCCTGGAGTGTAATTGGGGGCATGAACACTGAAGCTTTCTTT; CDR3: CAWSVIGGMNTEAFF; size: NA; length: 15; V: TRBV30; D: NA; J: TRBJ1-1
DNA: TGTGCCTGGAGTGTAGGGGGGACAGGGGGTTCCGAGCAGTACTTC; CDR3: CAWSVGGTGGSEQYF; size: NA; length: 15; V: TRBV30; D: TRBD1; J: TRBJ2-7
DNA: TGTGCCAGCATCTCCTTCCGGGACAGGGACTACGAGCAGTACTTC; CDR3: CASISFRDRDYEQYF; size: NA; length: 15; V: TRBV6-5; D: TRBD1; J: TRBJ2-7
DNA: TGTGCCAGTAGTATGGGGGCCTCGAATTCACCCCTCCACTTT; CDR3: CASSMGASNSPLHF; size: NA; length: 14; V: TRBV19; D: NA; J: TRBJ1-6
DNA: TGTGCCTGGAGTGTACGGACTAGCGGGGGCACCGGGGAGCTGTTTTTT; CDR3: CAWSVRTSGGTGELFF; size: NA; length: 16; V: TRBV30; D: TRBD2; J: TRBJ2-2
DNA: TGTGCCAGCAGCTTAGTGGCAGGGGGAAACTTTGGCTACACCTTC; CDR3: CASSLVAGGNFGYTF; size: NA; length: 15; V: TRBV7-9; D: TRBD1; J: TRBJ1-2
DNA: TGTGCCAGCAGCCCTCACAGGGGAGGGAACACTGAAGCTTTCTTT; CDR3: CASSPHRGGNTEAFF; size: NA; length: 15; V: TRBV6-2/TRBV6-3; D: TRBD1; J: TRBJ1-1
DNA: TGCGCCAGCAGCGCGGGACAGGGATGGACCGGGGAGCTGTTTTTT; CDR3: CASSAGQGWTGELFF; size: NA; length: 15; V: TRBV5-1; D: TRBD1; J: TRBJ2-2
DNA: TGTGCCAGTAGTATTTGGGTCACCAGAGGGCCCACTGAAGCTTTCTTT; CDR3: CASSIWVTRGPTEAFF; size: NA; length: 16; V: TRBV19; D: NA; J: TRBJ1-1
DNA: TGTGCTAGTGGTTTATCAGGGAATAATTCACCCCTCCACTTT; CDR3: CASGLSGNNSPLHF; size: once; length: 14; V: TRBV12-5; D: NA; J: TRBJ1-6
DNA: TGTGCCAGCAGTTGGAATCCGGGACAGGGAAATTCACCCCTCCACTTT; CDR3: CASSWNPGQGNSPLHF; size: once; length: 16; V: TRBV6-2/TRBV6-3; D: TRBD1; J: TRBJ1-6
DNA: TGTGCCAGCGGGTCGGGAGACAATCAGCCCCAGCATTTT; CDR3: CASGSGDNQPQHF; size: NA; length: 13; V: TRBV7-8; D: NA; J: TRBJ1-5
DNA: TGTGCCAGCAGCTCCCGGGGAGGGACCTACAATGAGCAGTTCTTC; CDR3: CASSSRGGTYNEQFF; size: NA; length: 15; V: TRBV9; D: TRBD2; J: TRBJ2-1
DNA: TGCGCCAGCAGCTCGTCAGCGGGGGGCGCCGATGAGCAGTTCTTC; CDR3: CASSSSAGGADEQFF; size: NA; length: 15; V: TRBV5-1; D: TRBD2; J: TRBJ2-1
DNA: TGTGCCAGCAGCCAGGGCGGGCTTGGGACTGAGGCCCAGTACTTC; CDR3: CASSQGGLGTEAQYF; size: NA; length: 15; V: TRBV3-1/TRBV3-2; D: NA; J: TRBJ2-5
DNA: TGTGCCAGCAGTGATAGGGGACAGGTCGCCTACGAGCAGTACTTC; CDR3: CASSDRGQVAYEQYF; size: NA; length: 15; V: TRBV6-1; D: TRBD1; J: TRBJ2-7